These 6 T cell receptor beta chains were sequenced from one sample in a study of blood T cell repertoires in COVID-19. Sequencing used immunoSEQ multiplex PCR; TCRdb keeps in-frame clones, though not all of them. In the table there are roughly 220,000 clones, about 88% of which are singletons. Sequenced input: PBMCs or T cells enriched from blood (not recorded which). These receptors all come from a young woman who had recovered from COVID-19.

The J gene is TRBJ2-2, the V gene TRBV2; 7 bases agree with TRBD1. The CDR3 is 16 amino acids. V lost 2 bases and J lost 3; bases outside the gene matches: 6. The germline gives CDR1 SNHLY, CDR2 FYNNEI. The CDR3 spells CASSELSTGYTGELFF. The CDR3 DNA follows: TGTGCCAGCAGTGAACTTTCGACAGGGTACACCGGGGAGCTGTTTTTT.

The chain has TRBV7-6 and TRBJ1-4; 8 bases are a match to TRBD1. CDR3 length equals 16 residues. From germline, CDR1 is SGHVS and CDR2 FNYEAQ. The V gene end was trimmed by 4 bases and the J gene end by 3 bases; junction bases not matched to a gene: 7. In DNA form, the CDR3 reads TGTGCCAGCAGCTACCTTACAGGGGGAGCTAATGAAAAACTGTTTTTT. Its translation is CASSYLTGGANEKLFF.

The CDR3 region is CASSTQGYRRAFF. The CDR3 nucleotides are TGTGCCAGCAGCACCCAAGGGTACAGGAGAGCTTTCTTT. The V and J genes are TRBV7-9 and TRBJ1-1; D is possibly TRBD1 (5 bases). V lost 5 bases, J lost 10 bases, and 17 bases lay in between. The CDR3 loop spans 13 amino acids. In germline, CDR1 is SEHNR, CDR2 FQNEAQ (reference sequence).

The genes are TRBV10-2 and TRBJ1-1; tentatively, D is TRBD1 (6 bases). The CDR3 covers 11 residues. CDR1 is WSHSY, CDR2 SAAADI, per germline. V was pared by 3 bases and J by 9 bases, with 8 bases between. CDR3 bases: TGCGCCAGCAGTGAAACAGGGCAAGCTTTCTTT. It translates to CASSETGQAFF.

Details on this clone: Other DNA sequences of this sample code for an identical CDR3. The chain joins TRBV7-3 to TRBJ2-1; 12 nucleotides line up with TRBD2. Germline V gene sequence: CDR1 SGHTA, CDR2 FQGTGA. The CDR3 has 15 amino acids. V dropped 5 bases and J dropped 4; count of bases not matched to a gene: 3. The CDR3 sequence is CASSAGTSGYNEQFF. In DNA, the CDR3 is TGTGCCAGCAGCGCCGGGACTAGCGGGTACAATGAGCAGTTCTTC.

J is TRBJ2-7 and V is TRBV4-3; TRBD2 matches at 8 bases. This CDR3 has 18 amino acids. In germline, CDR1 is LGHNA, CDR2 YSLEER. V shed 4 bases, J shed 2 bases, and the junction held 16 bases outside the gene matches. The CDR3 here is CASSPGPSGGIPAYEQYF. DNA of the CDR3: TGCGCCAGCAGCCCCGGGCCGAGCGGGGGTATACCTGCCTACGAGCAGTACTTC.